Each of the 28 T cell receptor beta chains below was sequenced from the same sample in a study of T cell responses to AZD1222 COVID-19 vaccine. The protocol was immunoSEQ multiplex PCR, while the TCRdb copy is restricted to in-frame clones and leaves out a portion. The table shows 150,000 or so clones, with about nine tenths occurring only once. This specimen was peripheral blood, taken on day 0 of MenACWY control vaccination. All receptors come from an adult in good health.

This clone was seen only once. V gene TRBV7-9 combines with J gene TRBJ2-1; no reliable D call. Trimming shortened V by 3 bases and J by 9 bases, and 15 bases separated the two germline ends. This CDR3 contains 14 residues. Germline CDR1 is SEHNR and CDR2 is FQNEAQ (reference sequence). The CDR3 DNA reads as TGTGCCAGCAGCTTGCGTGGTCAGTTGGGTGAGCAGTTCTTC. Translated, it gives CASSLRGQLGEQFF. Full variable domain (rest looked up from reference TRBV7-9 and TRBJ2-1): DTGVSQNPRHKITKRGQNVTFRCDPISEHNRLYWYRQTLGQGPEFLTYFQNEAQLEKSRLLSDRFSAERPKGSFSTLEIQRTEQGDSAMYLCASSLRGQLGEQFFGPGTRLTVL.

V gene TRBV7-9 combines with J gene TRBJ2-1; D gene uncertain. The ends were cut back, 1 base at V and 0 bases at J, with 7 bases in the middle. Germline loops: CDR1 SEHNR, CDR2 FQNEAQ (reference sequence). CDR3 length: 15 residues. The CDR3 is CASSLESSSYNEQFF. The CDR3 DNA follows: TGTGCCAGCAGCTTAGAATCATCCTCCTACAATGAGCAGTTCTTC.

The chain joins TRBV7-2 to TRBJ1-1; weak D call: TRBD1 (5 bases). The CDR3 runs 16 residues. Deletions cut 0 bases from V and 1 base from J, with 12 bases between. Germline V gene data show CDR1 as SGHTA and CDR2 as FQGNSA. The CDR3 sequence: CASSLALTGGNTEAFF. The CDR3 nucleotides are TGTGCCAGCAGCTTAGCCCTAACAGGAGGGAACACTGAAGCTTTCTTT.

V is TRBV6-5 and J is TRBJ1-1; 7 bases align to TRBD1. Germline loops: CDR1 MNHEY, CDR2 SVGAGI. J lost 11 bases, V lost 0 bases, and 6 bases had no gene match. This CDR3 has 13 amino acids. Here the CDR3 reads CASSYSIRQGAFF. CDR3 in DNA: TGTGCCAGCAGTTACTCGATCCGACAGGGTGCTTTCTTT.

The rearrangement links TRBV15 to TRBJ2-5; D remains unclear. The CDR3 totals 13 residues. Trimming left V 3 bases short and J 2 bases short, with 7 bases between. Per germline, CDR1 LNHNV and CDR2 YYDKDF (reference sequence). The CDR3 reads CATSSIKQETQYF. CDR3 in DNA: TGTGCCACCAGCAGCATTAAACAAGAGACCCAGTACTTC.

The chain employs TRBV4-2 and TRBJ2-7, with TRBD2 identical over 11 bases. There are 16 residues in the CDR3. Germline V CDR1 and CDR2: LGHNA, YNFKEQ. The V gene end was trimmed by 4 bases and the J gene end by 2 bases; junction bases not matched to a gene: 7. CDR3 bases: TGTGCCAGCAGCCCCCCCCCGACTAGCGGGACCTACGAGCAGTACTTC. This sequence encodes CASSPPPTSGTYEQYF.

The V gene is TRBV29-1, the J gene TRBJ1-6; the D is unclear. The germline gives CDR1 SQVTM, CDR2 ANQGSEA. The CDR3 is made up of 13 amino acids. With 6 bases removed from V and 9 bases from J, the gap between germline ends came to 15 bases. In nucleotides, the CDR3 is TGCAGCGTCGGGTCTTCCTGGGGTTCACCCCTCCACTTT. It encodes CSVGSSWGSPLHF.

By share, this clone counts as medium-sized (0.01 to 0.1%). V is TRBV14 and J is TRBJ1-2; possible D gene TRBD1, 6 bases. V dropped 1 base and J dropped 7 bases, with 19 bases sitting between them. Germline assignment: CDR1 SGHDN and CDR2 FVKESK. The CDR3 spans 16 residues. The CDR3 DNA reads as TGTGCCAGCAGCCAAGTCAATTCTTGGGGGCTGTTTGGCTACACCTTC. Translation: CASSQVNSWGLFGYTF.

The CDR3 DNA sequence: TGTGCCAGCAGACGTCCTCCGGGGTCGGGGGAAAAACTGTTTTTT. Its translation: CASRRPPGSGEKLFF. The rearrangement uses TRBV28 and TRBJ1-4; no clear D gene. V lost 6 bases to trimming and J lost 8 bases, with 19 bases between them. This CDR3 has 15 residues. Germline V gene lookup returns CDR1 MDHEN and CDR2 SYDVKM.

This clone came up once. The rearrangement uses TRBV12-3 or TRBV12-4 and TRBJ1-5, with no clear D. The CDR3 has 12 residues. V lost 3 bases, J lost 5 bases, and 5 bases lay in between. CDR3: CASSLIDQPQHF. CDR3 nucleotide sequence: TGTGCCAGCAGTTTGATCGATCAGCCCCAGCATTTT.

The CDR3 loop is CSVEDRIYGYTF. CDR3 sequence (DNA): TGCAGCGTTGAAGATCGAATCTATGGCTACACCTTC. This chain connects TRBV29-1 to TRBJ1-2; no clear D. This CDR3 comprises 12 residues. Trimming removed 0 bases at V and 4 bases at J, with 6 bases between. Germline V gene lookup returns CDR1 SQVTM and CDR2 ANQGSEA. Looking up the rest from reference TRBV29-1 and TRBJ1-2 gives the full variable domain: SAVISQKPSRDICQRGTSLTIQCQVDSQVTMMFWYRQQPGQSLTLIATANQGSEATYESGFVIDKFPISRPNLTFSTLTVSNMSPEDSSIYLCSVEDRIYGYTFGSGTRLTVV.

The chain employs TRBV6-5 and TRBJ2-2; no firm D call. Germline values: CDR1 MNHEY, CDR2 SVGAGI. V was clipped by 7 bases and J by 4 bases, with 4 bases between them. This CDR3 region has 11 residues. CDR3 sequence reads: CASNFTGELFF. For the CDR3, the DNA is TGTGCCAGCAACTTCACCGGGGAGCTGTTTTTT.

The chain has TRBV28 and TRBJ2-1, with D tentatively TRBD2 (5 bases). Germline V CDR1 and CDR2: MDHEN, SYDVKM. The CDR3 sequence is 15 residues long. With 8 bases removed from V and 6 bases from J, the gap between germline ends came to 20 bases. The CDR3 DNA is TGTGCCAGCCGAACTCCCGCGGGCACGGGCAATGAGCAGTTCTTC. It codes for CASRTPAGTGNEQFF.

The J gene is TRBJ2-5, the V gene TRBV4-1; 7 bases fit TRBD1. CDR3 length equals 16 residues. The junction had 9 bases not matched to a gene; V was cut back by 4 bases and J by 1 base. Looked up from germline, CDR1 is MGHRA and CDR2 is YSYEKL. The CDR3 loop reads CASSLTGTVSQETQYF. The CDR3 nucleotides read TGCGCCAGCAGCCTTACCGGGACAGTGAGCCAAGAGACCCAGTACTTC.

The V call is TRBV6-1, the J call TRBJ1-1; 8 bases fit TRBD1. Unmatched junction bases numbered 9, after V lost 3 bases and J lost 6 bases. Germline CDR1 reads MNHNS; CDR2 reads SASEGT. The CDR3 is 15 residues long. The CDR3 here is CASSERRGHLPEAFF. The CDR3 DNA sequence: TGTGCCAGCAGTGAGCGCAGGGGGCATCTCCCTGAAGCTTTCTTT.

The chain uses TRBV5-6 and TRBJ2-3; perhaps TRBD1 as D (5 bases). CDR3 length: 14 residues. Trimming stripped 0 bases from V and 2 bases from J, with 7 bases between. Germline CDR1 and CDR2: SGHDT and YYEEEE. CDR3 DNA: TGTGCCAGCAGCTTGGGACAGTACACAGATACGCAGTATTTT. Translated, it gives CASSLGQYTDTQYF.

V usage is TRBV4-3 and J usage is TRBJ1-2; D possibly corresponds to TRBD1 (5 bases). Deletions cut 5 bases from V and 4 bases from J, with 14 bases between. Per the germline V gene, CDR1 is LGHNA and CDR2 is YSLEER. The CDR3 has 14 amino acids. CDR3 nucleotides: TGCGCCAGCAGCTTCCGGGGCGCTGGCTATGGCTACACCTTC. It encodes CASSFRGAGYGYTF.

The genes are TRBV6-5 and TRBJ2-7; 7 positions match TRBD2. The CDR3 contains 14 residues. The trim removed 7 bases at V and 1 base at J, leaving 7 bases unmatched. Germline values: CDR1 MNHEY, CDR2 SVGAGI. This CDR3 is CASIRQAGSYEQYF. CDR3 nucleotides: TGTGCCAGCATTAGACAAGCGGGATCCTACGAGCAGTACTTC.

The genes are TRBV12-3 or TRBV12-4 and TRBJ2-3; D unresolved. The CDR3 covers 13 residues. Deletions cut 4 bases from V and 0 bases from J, with 5 bases between. CDR3 DNA sequence: TGTGCCAGCAGTTCGACTAGCACAGATACGCAGTATTTT. The encoded protein is CASSSTSTDTQYF.

This chain uses TRBV2 with TRBJ1-1; D uncertain. The germline CDR1 and CDR2 sequences are SNHLY and FYNNEI. This CDR3 comprises 13 residues. V was clipped by 8 bases and J by 0 bases, with 10 bases between them. CDR3 region: CASSGPMNTEAFF. CDR3 DNA: TGTGCCAGCTCTGGACCTATGAACACTGAAGCTTTCTTT.

The chain combines TRBV28 with TRBJ2-7, with D tentatively TRBD1 or TRBD2 (5 bases each). V dropped 8 bases and J dropped 2 bases, with 13 bases sitting between them. Germline values: CDR1 MDHEN, CDR2 SYDVKM. There are 13 residues in the CDR3. The CDR3 nucleotides are TGTGCCAGCTCGGGGCTAACTCCCTACGAGCAGTACTTC. Translated, it gives CASSGLTPYEQYF.

The chain links TRBV19 to TRBJ2-7; 8 bases are shared with TRBD1. This CDR3 is 14 amino acids long. The ends lost 9 bases at V and 6 bases at J; junction bases unmatched: 13. Germline values: CDR1 LNHDA, CDR2 SQIVND (reference sequence). The CDR3 nucleotides read TGTGCCAGCCAGGGGACAGGTGGTTTTCGCGAGCAGTACTTC. It specifies CASQGTGGFREQYF.

The V gene is TRBV3-1 (or the pseudogene TRBV3-2), the J gene TRBJ2-3; 9 bases fit TRBD2. Germline assignment: CDR1 LGHDT and CDR2 YNNKEL (reference sequence). V shed 6 bases and J 2 bases; nucleotides not matched to a gene: 6. There are 15 residues in the CDR3. This CDR3 is CASSDSGGNTDTQYF. CDR3 DNA: TGTGCCAGCAGTGATAGCGGGGGAAACACAGATACGCAGTATTTT.

This rearrangement joins TRBV2 to TRBJ2-1; possible D gene TRBD2, 5 bases. The CDR3 spans 13 residues. CDR1 SNHLY and CDR2 FYNNEI come from the germline V gene. V lost 8 bases to trimming and J lost 4 bases, with 12 bases between them. CDR3 nucleotides: TGTGCCAGCCTCCCGGACTCTTACAATGAGCAGTTCTTC. Translation: CASLPDSYNEQFF.

The V call is TRBV5-1, the J call TRBJ1-1; 11 bases are shared with TRBD1. In germline, CDR1 is SGHRS, CDR2 YFSETQ. V lost 4 bases to trimming and J lost 5 bases; unmatched junction nucleotides: 4. The CDR3 spans 14 residues. In DNA form, the CDR3 reads TGCGCCAGCAGCAATGGACAGGGGGCGACTGAAGCTTTCTTT. Residues: CASSNGQGATEAFF. The variable domain in full, completed from reference TRBV5-1 and TRBJ1-1, reads KAGVTQTPRYLIKTRGQQVTLSCSPISGHRSVSWYQQTPGQGLQFLFEYFSETQRNKGNFPGRFSGRQFSNSRSEMNVSTLELGDSALYLCASSNGQGATEAFFGQGTRLTVV.

The rearrangement uses TRBV10-3 and TRBJ1-1; maybe TRBD1 (5 bases). V was pared by 3 bases and J by 4 bases, with 12 bases between. The germline gives CDR1 ENHRY, CDR2 SYGVKD. This CDR3 comprises 14 residues. This CDR3 reads CAISDPPGSTEAFF. The DNA for the CDR3 is TGTGCCATCAGTGACCCCCCAGGGTCCACTGAAGCTTTCTTT.

The chain combines TRBV18 with TRBJ2-1; 12 nucleotides align to TRBD2. This CDR3 has 17 residues. CDR1 is KGHSH, CDR2 LQKENI, per germline. V was pared by 1 base and J by 1 base, with 2 bases of the junction left unmatched. The CDR3 bases are TGTGCCAGCTCACCACGACTAGCGGGAGAGTCCTACAATGAGCAGTTCTTC. It translates to CASSPRLAGESYNEQFF.

J is TRBJ2-1 and V is TRBV7-2; D is perhaps TRBD1 (5 bases). CDR3 size: 15 residues. The germline V and J ends were trimmed by 5 bases and 7 bases, with 18 bases remaining between them. Germline values: CDR1 SGHTA, CDR2 FQGNSA. The CDR3: CASSPAQGLRNEQFF. The CDR3 coding sequence is TGTGCCAGCAGCCCAGCGCAGGGCCTTAGGAATGAGCAGTTCTTC.